Shown below are 4 T cell receptor beta chains from a single sample sequenced in a study of control samples from healthy donors and cancer patients. Clones were sequenced by immunoSEQ multiplex PCR, and TCRdb holds only the in-frame ones, with some missing. This repertoire shows under 150,000 clones, around 86% found once; its top ten account for 4.9%. The material sequenced was blood. Receptor source: a man between 25 and 39 years old in good health.

The chain carries TRBV19 and TRBJ2-5, with 10 bases that match TRBD2. This CDR3 is 15 amino acids long. The junction had 6 bases not matched to a gene; V was cut back by 3 bases and J by 5 bases. CDR1 is LNHDA, CDR2 SQIVND, per germline (reference sequence). The CDR3 sequence: CASSMSGAGGETQYF. CDR3 nucleotide sequence: TGTGCCAGTAGTATGTCCGGAGCGGGAGGGGAGACCCAGTACTTC.

The genes are TRBV7-2 and TRBJ2-7, with D perhaps being TRBD1 or TRBD2 (5 bases each). In germline, CDR1 is SGHTA, CDR2 FQGNSA. The CDR3 contains 16 residues. Trimming cost V 5 bases and J 3 bases, with 20 bases left between them. Written as DNA, the CDR3 is TGTGCCAGCAGCCCCCGGGGCGGTGTGAGGGGCTACGAGCAGTACTTC. The encoded protein is CASSPRGGVRGYEQYF. The variable domain in full, with the rest retrieved from reference TRBV7-2 and TRBJ2-7, is GAGVSQSPSNKVTEKGKDVELRCDPISGHTALYWYRQSLGQGLEFLIYFQGNSAPDKSGLPSDRFSAERTGGSVSTLTIQRTQQEDSAVYLCASSPRGGVRGYEQYFGPGTRLTVT.

The rearrangement uses TRBV5-8 and TRBJ1-6; no clear D. This CDR3 is 14 amino acids long. The ends were cut back, 5 bases at V and 10 bases at J, with 16 bases in the middle. Germline-derived CDR1 and CDR2 are SGHTS and YDEGEE. CDR3 in amino acids: CASRSGIRTSPLHF. DNA of the CDR3: TGTGCCAGCAGGTCGGGCATACGAACCTCACCCCTCCACTTT.

The chain has TRBV4-1 and TRBJ1-1; unclear D gene. Trimming cost V 0 bases and J 4 bases, with 9 bases left between them. Germline V CDR1 and CDR2: MGHRA, YSYEKL. CDR3 length: 14 amino acids. In DNA, the CDR3 is TGCGCCAGCAGCCAAGAGACGCGGGTCACTGAAGCTTTCTTT. This encodes CASSQETRVTEAFF.